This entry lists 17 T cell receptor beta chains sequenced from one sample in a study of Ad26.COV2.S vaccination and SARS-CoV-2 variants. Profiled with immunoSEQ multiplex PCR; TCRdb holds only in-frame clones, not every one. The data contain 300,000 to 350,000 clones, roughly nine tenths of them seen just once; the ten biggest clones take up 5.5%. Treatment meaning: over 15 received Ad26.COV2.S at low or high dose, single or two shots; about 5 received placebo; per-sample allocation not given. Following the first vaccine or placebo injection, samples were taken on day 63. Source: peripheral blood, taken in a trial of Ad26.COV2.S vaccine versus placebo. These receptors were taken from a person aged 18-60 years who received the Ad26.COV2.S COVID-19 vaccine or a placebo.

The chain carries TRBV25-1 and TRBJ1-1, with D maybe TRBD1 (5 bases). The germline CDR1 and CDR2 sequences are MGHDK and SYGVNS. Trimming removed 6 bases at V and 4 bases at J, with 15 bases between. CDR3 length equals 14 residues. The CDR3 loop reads CASRQQGKGTEAFF. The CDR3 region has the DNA TGTGCCAGCAGGCAGCAGGGAAAGGGCACTGAAGCTTTCTTT.

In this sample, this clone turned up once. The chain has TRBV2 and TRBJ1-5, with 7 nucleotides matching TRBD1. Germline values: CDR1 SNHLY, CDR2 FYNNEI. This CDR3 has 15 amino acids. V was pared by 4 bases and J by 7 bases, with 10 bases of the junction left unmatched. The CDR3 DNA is TGTGCCAGCAGTGCCGAGACAGGGAGCACCCAGCCCCAGCATTTT. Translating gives CASSAETGSTQPQHF.

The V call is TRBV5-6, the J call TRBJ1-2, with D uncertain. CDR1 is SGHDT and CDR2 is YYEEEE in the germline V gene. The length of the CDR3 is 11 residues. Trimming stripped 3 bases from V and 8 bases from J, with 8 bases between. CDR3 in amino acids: CASSSTYGYTF. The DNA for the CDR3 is TGTGCCAGCAGCTCGACTTACGGCTACACCTTC.

The CDR3 loop is CSVEDTGRNNYGYTF. The CDR3, as DNA: TGCAGCGTTGAAGATACCGGCAGGAATAACTATGGCTACACCTTC. The chain combines TRBV29-1 with TRBJ1-2; D call uncertain. The CDR3 consists of 15 residues. Germline CDR1 SQVTM, CDR2 ANQGSEA. V lost 0 bases, J lost 1 base, and 12 bases lay in between.

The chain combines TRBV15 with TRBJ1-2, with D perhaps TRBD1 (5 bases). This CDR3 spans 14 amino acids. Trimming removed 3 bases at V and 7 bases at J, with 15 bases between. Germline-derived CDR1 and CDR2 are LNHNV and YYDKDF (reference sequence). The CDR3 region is CATSSPGVQGGYTF. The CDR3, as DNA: TGTGCCACCAGCAGCCCCGGGGTGCAGGGTGGCTACACCTTC. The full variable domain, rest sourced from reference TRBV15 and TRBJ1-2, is DAMVIQNPRYQVTQFGKPVTLSCSQTLNHNVMYWYQQKSSQAPKLLFHYYDKDFNNEADTPDNFQSRRPNTSFCFLDIRSPGLGDTAMYLCATSSPGVQGGYTFGSGTRLTVV.

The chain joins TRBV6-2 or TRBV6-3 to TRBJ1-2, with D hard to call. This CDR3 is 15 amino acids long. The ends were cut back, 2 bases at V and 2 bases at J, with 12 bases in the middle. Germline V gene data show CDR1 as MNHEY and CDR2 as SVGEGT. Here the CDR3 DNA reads TGTGCCAGCAGTTACGGGCCAGCGAGGAACTATGGCTACACCTTC. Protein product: CASSYGPARNYGYTF.

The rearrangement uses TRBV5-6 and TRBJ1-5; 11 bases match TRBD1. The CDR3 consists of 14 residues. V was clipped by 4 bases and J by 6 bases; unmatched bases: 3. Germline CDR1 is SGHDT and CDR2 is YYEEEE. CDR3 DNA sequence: TGTGCCAGCAGCATTGGACAGGGGGCTCAGCCCCAGCATTTT. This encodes CASSIGQGAQPQHF.

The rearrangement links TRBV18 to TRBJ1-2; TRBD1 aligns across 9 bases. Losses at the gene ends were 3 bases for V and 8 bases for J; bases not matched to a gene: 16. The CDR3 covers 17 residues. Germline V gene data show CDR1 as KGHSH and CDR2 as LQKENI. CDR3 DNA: TGTGCCAGCTCACCGAAGTCTCCTCTACAGGGGGCTTTAGGCTACACCTTC. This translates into CASSPKSPLQGALGYTF.

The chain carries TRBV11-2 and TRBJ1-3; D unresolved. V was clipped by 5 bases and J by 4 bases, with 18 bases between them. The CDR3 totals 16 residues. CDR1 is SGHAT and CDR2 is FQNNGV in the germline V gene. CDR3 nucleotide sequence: TGTGCCAGCAGCACTTTAGGAGCGGTCGGCGGAAACACCATATATTTT. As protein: CASSTLGAVGGNTIYF.

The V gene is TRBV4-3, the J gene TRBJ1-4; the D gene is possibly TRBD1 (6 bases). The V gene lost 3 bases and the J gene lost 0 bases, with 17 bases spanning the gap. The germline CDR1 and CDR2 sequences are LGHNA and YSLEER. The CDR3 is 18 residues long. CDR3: CASSHPPGQSSTNEKLFF. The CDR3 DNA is TGCGCCAGCAGCCACCCCCCCGGACAGAGCTCAACTAATGAAAAACTGTTTTTT.

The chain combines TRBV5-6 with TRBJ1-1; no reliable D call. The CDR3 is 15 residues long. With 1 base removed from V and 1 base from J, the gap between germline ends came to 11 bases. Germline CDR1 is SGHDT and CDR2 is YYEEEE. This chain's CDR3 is CASSLTGSGNTEAFF. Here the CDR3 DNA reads TGTGCCAGCAGCTTGACCGGATCCGGGAACACTGAAGCTTTCTTT.

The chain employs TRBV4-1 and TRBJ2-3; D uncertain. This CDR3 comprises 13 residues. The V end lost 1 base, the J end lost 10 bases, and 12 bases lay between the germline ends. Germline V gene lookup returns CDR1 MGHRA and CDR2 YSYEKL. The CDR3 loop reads CASSQGSRGPQYF. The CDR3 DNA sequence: TGCGCCAGCAGCCAAGGTTCTAGAGGCCCGCAGTATTTT.

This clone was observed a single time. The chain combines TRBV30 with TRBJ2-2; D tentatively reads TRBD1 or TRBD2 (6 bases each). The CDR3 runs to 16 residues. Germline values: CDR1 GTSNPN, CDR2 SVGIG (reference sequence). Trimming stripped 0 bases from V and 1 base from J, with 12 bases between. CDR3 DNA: TGTGCCTGGAGTGTACGAGGGGGGAGGAACACCGGGGAGCTGTTTTTT. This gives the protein CAWSVRGGRNTGELFF. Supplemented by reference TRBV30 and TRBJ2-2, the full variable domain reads SQTIHQWPATLVQPVGSPLSLECTVEGTSNPNLYWYRQAAGRGLQLLFYSVGIGQISSEVPQNLSASRPQDRQFILSSKKLLLSDSGFYLCAWSVRGGRNTGELFFGEGSRLTVL.

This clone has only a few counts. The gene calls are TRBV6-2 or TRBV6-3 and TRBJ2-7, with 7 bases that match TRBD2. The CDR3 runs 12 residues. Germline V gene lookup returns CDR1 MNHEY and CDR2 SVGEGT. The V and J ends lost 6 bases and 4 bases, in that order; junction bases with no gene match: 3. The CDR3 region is CASSGLGYEQYV. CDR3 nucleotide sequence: TGTGCCAGCAGCGGACTAGGGTACGAGCAGTACGTC.

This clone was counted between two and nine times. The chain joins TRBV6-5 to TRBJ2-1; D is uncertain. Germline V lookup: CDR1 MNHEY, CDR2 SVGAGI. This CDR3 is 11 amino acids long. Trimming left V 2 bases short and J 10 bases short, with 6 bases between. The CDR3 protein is CASSYVGEQFF. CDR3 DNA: TGTGCCAGCAGTTACGTGGGAGAGCAGTTCTTC.

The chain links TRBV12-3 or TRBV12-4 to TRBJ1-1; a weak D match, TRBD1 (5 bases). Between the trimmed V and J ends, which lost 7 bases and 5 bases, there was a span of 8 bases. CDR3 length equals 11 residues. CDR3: CASKGVTEAFF. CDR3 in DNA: TGTGCCAGCAAAGGGGTTACTGAAGCTTTCTTT.

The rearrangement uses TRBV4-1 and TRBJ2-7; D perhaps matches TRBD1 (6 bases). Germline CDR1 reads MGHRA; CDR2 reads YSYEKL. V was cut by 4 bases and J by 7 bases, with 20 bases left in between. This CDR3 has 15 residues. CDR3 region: CASSPHLTGSREQYF. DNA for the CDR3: TGCGCCAGCAGCCCTCACCTGACAGGTTCAAGGGAGCAGTACTTC.